This TCR beta chain was sequenced during a study of blood T cells in healthy people across ages. The germline V gene has CDR1 MDHEN and CDR2 SYDVKM. CDR3 size: 14 residues. V shed 7 bases and J 6 bases; nucleotides not matched to a gene: 10. A J-beta primer mix and a sample-barcoded 5' primer were used in a second PCR of roughly 6 to 12 cycles. Every cDNA molecule carried a tag from a template-switch adaptor bearing 12 random nucleotides. TCRdb recomputed calls from the 5' RACE reads with MiXCR, one row per CDR3 protein. The profile covers some 900,000 distinct CDR3 sequences, with around 49% appearing a single time and around an eighth taken by the ten largest. Findings of the study overall: Older age coincided with a roughly linear decline in TCR beta diversity per million T cells.

Regarding this clonotype: Its specificity is unknown.

Roughly 9.2 milliliters was the volume of peripheral blood drawn from each donor. The chain combines TRBV28 with TRBJ2-7; the match to TRBD1 covers 9 bases. The source of this sequence is a man aged 25 to 40 in good health. The sequenced sample consisted of blood. CDR3 nucleotide sequence: TGTGCCAGCAAGACAGGGGGAGCCGAAGGCGAGCAGTACTTC. It yields the protein CASKTGGAEGEQYF.